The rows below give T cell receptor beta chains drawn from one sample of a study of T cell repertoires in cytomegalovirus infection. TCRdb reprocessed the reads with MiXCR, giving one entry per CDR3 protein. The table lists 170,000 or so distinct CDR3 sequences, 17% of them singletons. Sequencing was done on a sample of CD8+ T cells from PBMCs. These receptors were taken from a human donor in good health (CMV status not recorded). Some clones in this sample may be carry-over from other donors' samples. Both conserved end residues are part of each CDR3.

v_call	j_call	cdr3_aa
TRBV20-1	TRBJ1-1	CSARDISPDRLNTEAFF
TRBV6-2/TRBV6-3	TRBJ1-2	CASSLGTVLLSYTF
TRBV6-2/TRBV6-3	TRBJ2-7	CASSPIPQGAGVDEQYF
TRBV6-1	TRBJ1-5	CASSYNQPQHF
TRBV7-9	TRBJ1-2	CASSIRDYGYTF
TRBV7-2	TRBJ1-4	CASSPRQGFATNEKLFF
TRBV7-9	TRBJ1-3	CASSPGEGMPSGNTIYF
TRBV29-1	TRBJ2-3	CSVEGEAGGIYTDTQYF
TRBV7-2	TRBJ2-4	CASSPSWGGSKNIQYF
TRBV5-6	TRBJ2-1	CASSFGLEQFF
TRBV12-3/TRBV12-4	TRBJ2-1	CASRPGAREDEQFF
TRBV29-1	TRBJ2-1	CSVESRDAYNEQFF
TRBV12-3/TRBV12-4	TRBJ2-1	CASSSPGGAIEQFF
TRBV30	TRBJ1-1	CAWRTALGTEAFF
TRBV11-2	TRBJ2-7	CASSFPGIYEQYF
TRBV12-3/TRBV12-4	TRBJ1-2	CASSIPGTGPYGYTF
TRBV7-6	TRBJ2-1	CASSYGGPFSYNEQFF
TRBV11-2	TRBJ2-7	CASSFGQGRPYEQYF
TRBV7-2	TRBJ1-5	CASSLRTGGDQPQHF
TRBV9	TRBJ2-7	CASSGGQGVYEQYF
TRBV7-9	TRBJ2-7	CASSSPSGQGITYEQYF
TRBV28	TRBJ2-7	CASSPNGRFLNEQYF
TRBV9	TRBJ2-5	CASSPSGQLQETQYF
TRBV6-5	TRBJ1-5	CASSPTGVQPQHF
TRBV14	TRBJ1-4	CASRETGATNEKLFF
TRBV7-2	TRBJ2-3	CASVLTSGGAMDTQYF
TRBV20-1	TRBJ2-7	CSAWSGTSYEQYF
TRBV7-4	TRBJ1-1	CASSAGTEAFF
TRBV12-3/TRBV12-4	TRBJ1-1	CASREGWSEAFF
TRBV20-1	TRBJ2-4	CSARGGGENIQYF
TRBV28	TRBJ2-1	CASEGESYNEQFF
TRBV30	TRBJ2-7	CAWSVGQGHYEQYF
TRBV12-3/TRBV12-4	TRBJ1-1	CASSPSEAFF
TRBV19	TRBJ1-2	CASGGQGLSYGYTF